The source of this T cell receptor (beta chain) is a study of CD8 T cells in ankylosing spondylitis. This clonotype has only one observation. TCRdb analysed the 5' RACE reads with MiXCR anew, one entry per CDR3 protein. The repertoire holds approximately 250,000 distinct CDR3 sequences, with 30% to 40% as singletons. Germline V gene lookup returns CDR1 DFQATT and CDR2 SNEGSKA (reference sequence). The CDR3 runs 14 residues. V was pared by 3 bases and J by 6 bases, with 9 bases of the junction left unmatched. The sequence derives from a male donor with ankylosing spondylitis or in good health (not recorded which). The V and J genes are TRBV20-1 and TRBJ1-1; 8 positions match TRBD1. The specimen sequenced was blood, either unsorted or a sorted T cell fraction (not recorded which). The CDR3 sequence is CSARAPGGGPEAFF. Written as DNA, the CDR3 is TGCAGTGCTAGGGCCCCAGGGGGCGGGCCTGAAGCTTTCTTT.